This T cell receptor beta chain was identified in a study of shared clonotypes between healthy human individuals. Germline V gene data show CDR1 as MGHRA and CDR2 as YSYEKL. Trimming cost V 3 bases and J 0 bases, with 3 bases left between them. The CDR3 is 13 residues long. Measured with immunoSEQ multiplex PCR; TCRdb has only the in-frame clones, and not every one. The data contain 730,000 or so clones, around 72% of them singletons. Details on this clone: The antigen is not known.

Overall study results and limits: Among non-shared clonotypes, generation probabilities were lower than among those shared by all four donors. Blood was the sole source, and tissue repertoires probably differ.

The rearrangement uses TRBV4-1 and TRBJ2-1; D gene uncertain. Sequencing input: memory CD4+ T cells sorted from blood. This sample's subset: CD45RA-negative fraction. The receptor was isolated from a woman between 25 and 40 years old in good health. The CDR3, as DNA: TGCGCCAGCAGCCAGAGCTCCTACAATGAGCAGTTCTTC. This codes for CASSQSSYNEQFF.